These 22 T cell receptor beta chains were all obtained from the same sample, sequenced in a study of Graves' ophthalmopathy and Graves' hyperthyroidism. Scientists amplified the TCR beta CDR3 regions from RNA transcripts. Second-round multiplex PCR followed a first-round RT-PCR using HTBI primers. In TCRdb, the multiplex PCR reads were re-called with MiXCR into one record per CDR3 protein. The sample consists of about half a million distinct CDR3 sequences, approximately 15% of them appearing once. The sample taken for sequencing was blood. All receptors come from a woman in her twenties or thirties with Graves' ophthalmopathy.

This clonotype was detected many times. The chain employs TRBV12-3 or TRBV12-4 and TRBJ2-5; maybe TRBD2 (5 bases). Trimming pared 3 bases from V and 1 base from J, leaving 9 bases between. The CDR3 totals 14 residues. The CDR3 nucleotides are TGTGCCAGCAGTTTTTCTGAGGGCCAAGAGACCCAGTACTTC. Amino acid sequence: CASSFSEGQETQYF.

This clonotype was recorded many times. The J gene is TRBJ1-1, the V gene TRBV28; D is undetermined. In germline, CDR1 is MDHEN, CDR2 SYDVKM. The CDR3 sequence is 13 residues long. V gave up 6 bases and J gave up 4 bases, with 12 bases separating them. In DNA, the CDR3 is TGTGCCAGCAGCTGGGGTGAGGGCACTGAAGCTTTCTTT. It codes for CASSWGEGTEAFF.

This clonotype showed up many times. A clone one base away is much larger, so this may be a read error. The rearrangement uses TRBV6-1 and TRBJ2-5; 8 positions agree with TRBD1. This CDR3 has 14 amino acids. The V gene's germline CDR1 is MNHNS and CDR2 SASEGT. Trimming at V came to 5 bases and at J to 0 bases, leaving 2 bases not matched to a gene. The CDR3 nucleotides are TGTGCCAGCAGTCGGACAGGGTACCAAGAGACCCAGTACTTC. Encoded protein: CASSRTGYQETQYF.

This clonotype was counted a few times. The chain employs TRBV7-3 and TRBJ2-4, with 7 nucleotides matching TRBD1. This CDR3 comprises 16 residues. J was trimmed by 2 bases and V by 4 bases; bases with no gene match: 8. Germline assignment: CDR1 SGHTA and CDR2 FQGTGA. CDR3 region: CASSSQGDSSKNIQYF. The CDR3 DNA reads as TGTGCCAGCAGCTCGCAGGGGGACAGCTCCAAAAACATTCAGTACTTC.

This clonotype was seen ten or more times. The chain combines TRBV6-1 with TRBJ2-2; a weak D match, TRBD2 (6 bases). Trimming took 1 base from V and 6 from J, leaving 12 bases between them. Germline-derived CDR1 and CDR2 are MNHNS and SASEGT. CDR3 length equals 15 residues. The CDR3 DNA follows: TGTGCCAGCAGTGAAGAGGCGGGGCCACCCGGGGAGCTGTTTTTT. It specifies CASSEEAGPPGELFF.

In this sample, this clonotype turned up many times. The chain links TRBV12-3 or TRBV12-4 to TRBJ1-2; 9 nucleotides line up with TRBD1. V shed 6 bases and J 4 bases; nucleotides not matched to a gene: 6. The CDR3 covers 14 residues. CDR3 in amino acids: CASRKTGGAYGYTF. The CDR3 coding sequence is TGTGCCAGCAGAAAGACAGGGGGAGCCTATGGCTACACCTTC.

The J gene is TRBJ1-5, the V gene TRBV9; 10 bases are a match to TRBD1. This CDR3 has 16 residues. CDR1 is SGDLS, CDR2 YYNGEE, per germline. The ends lost 3 bases at V and 3 bases at J; junction bases unmatched: 6. The CDR3 region is CASSAGTGVSNQPQHF. For the CDR3, the DNA is TGTGCCAGCAGCGCCGGGACAGGGGTTTCCAATCAGCCCCAGCATTTT. The entire variable domain, with the rest obtained from reference TRBV9 and TRBJ1-5, is as follows: DSGVTQTPKHLITATGQRVTLRCSPRSGDLSVYWYQQSLDQGLQFLIQYYNGEERAKGNILERFSAQQFPDLHSELNLSSLELGDSALYFCASSAGTGVSNQPQHFGDGTRLSIL.

The table lists this clonotype with a count of one. The chain joins TRBV6-2 or TRBV6-3 to TRBJ2-7; the match to TRBD2 covers 10 bases. The CDR3 consists of 15 residues. J was trimmed by 5 bases and V by 0 bases; bases with no gene match: 4. CDR1 is MNHEY and CDR2 is SVGEGT in the germline V gene. CDR3 DNA sequence: TGTGCCAGCAGTTACTCGGCTAGCGGGAGCCACGAGCAGTACTTC. This codes for CASSYSASGSHEQYF.

CDR3 amino acids: CASSYGQGGGSDGYTF. The CDR3 DNA follows: TGTGCCAGCAGTTATGGGCAGGGAGGCGGATCGGATGGCTACACCTTC. The J gene is TRBJ1-2, the V gene TRBV6-5; a weak D match, TRBD1 (5 bases). CDR1 and CDR2 from the germline V gene are MNHEY and SVGAGI. This CDR3 has 16 residues. Trimming removed 3 bases from V and 6 bases from J, with 20 bases in between.

About this clonotype itself: One base away lies a much larger clone, so this may be a sequencing read error. V is TRBV11-2 and J is TRBJ2-5; 9 bases align to TRBD2. Germline lookup yields CDR1 SGHAT and CDR2 FQNNGV. CDR3 length equals 15 residues. The CDR3 spells CASSHRTSEGETRYF. DNA for the CDR3: TGTGCCAGCAGCCACCGGACTAGCGAGGGGGAGACCCGGTACTTC.

This chain links TRBV6-1 with TRBJ2-7, with a weak D call TRBD2 (7 bases). This CDR3 has 11 residues. The V and J ends lost 8 bases and 7 bases respectively, with 12 bases between them. CDR1 and CDR2 from the germline V gene are MNHNS and SASEGT. CDR3 bases: TGTGCCAGCGGGGGGGCGGAAGAGCAGTACTTC. As protein: CASGGAEEQYF.

This clonotype came up many times. This chain links TRBV6-4 with TRBJ2-5; TRBD1 is a possible D gene (5 bases). The V and J ends lost 4 bases and 3 bases respectively, with 24 bases between them. The germline gives CDR1 MRHNA, CDR2 SNTAGT. The CDR3 runs to 18 residues. The CDR3 region has the DNA TGTGCCAGCAGTGTGAAGACCCAGGGTACCCCAAATGAAGAGACCCAGTACTTC. It codes for CASSVKTQGTPNEETQYF.

A single count supports this clonotype. The chain's CDR3 is CASRSRRSDLNQPQHF. The CDR3 DNA is TGTGCCAGCAGGTCCCGGCGGAGCGACCTTAATCAGCCCCAGCATTTT. J is TRBJ1-5 and V is TRBV2; D gene ambiguous. CDR1 and CDR2 from the germline V gene are SNHLY and FYNNEI. Trimming took 6 bases from V and 4 from J, leaving 19 bases between them. CDR3 length: 16 residues.

This clonotype came up many times. The rearrangement uses TRBV28 and TRBJ1-6; 11 bases fit TRBD1. Trimming took 6 bases from V and 10 from J; bases not matched to a gene: 11. The V gene's germline CDR1 is MDHEN and CDR2 SYDVKM. This CDR3 comprises 16 residues. The CDR3 sequence is CASSERTGGNMSPLHF. CDR3 nucleotides: TGTGCCAGCAGCGAGAGGACAGGGGGCAATATGTCACCCCTCCACTTT.

This clonotype was counted many times. The chain employs TRBV28 and TRBJ2-2, with 8 positions matching TRBD2. The CDR3 is 19 residues long. The V segment lost 1 base and the J segment 0 bases; nucleotides outside the gene matches: 10. Germline V lookup: CDR1 MDHEN, CDR2 SYDVKM. CDR3 region: CASSLSQELAAANTGELFF. In DNA, the CDR3 is TGTGCCAGCAGTTTATCACAGGAACTAGCGGCGGCGAACACCGGGGAGCTGTTTTTT.

Many counts were recorded for this clonotype. V gene TRBV29-1 combines with J gene TRBJ1-5; TRBD1 matches at 7 bases. CDR1 and CDR2 from the germline V gene are SQVTM and ANQGSEA. The CDR3 covers 15 residues. V was clipped by 4 bases and J by 2 bases; unmatched bases: 8. The CDR3 region has the DNA TGCAGCGTTGGGGCCAGGGGGTTCCGCAATCAGCCCCAGCATTTT. It encodes CSVGARGFRNQPQHF.

This clonotype was recorded many times. The V and J genes are TRBV6-1 and TRBJ2-7, with 8 bases aligning to TRBD1. CDR3 size: 13 residues. Germline CDR1 reads MNHNS; CDR2 reads SASEGT. V shed 6 bases, J shed 5 bases, and the junction held 6 bases outside the gene matches. CDR3 residues: CASRGQGPHEQYF. Here the CDR3 DNA reads TGTGCCAGCAGAGGACAGGGCCCCCACGAGCAGTACTTC.

This clonotype was detected ten times or more. The CDR3, as DNA: TGTGCCAGCAGTTCAACGGGGGGGATTGGCTACACCTTC. It translates to CASSSTGGIGYTF. V gene TRBV27 combines with J gene TRBJ1-2, with TRBD1 as a possible D gene (5 bases). This CDR3 region has 13 residues. CDR1 and CDR2 (germline): MNHEY, SMNVEV (reference sequence). V was cut by 4 bases and J by 7 bases, with 13 bases left in between.

This clonotype was recorded a few times. V gene TRBV18 combines with J gene TRBJ1-1; D gene ambiguous. Germline V lookup: CDR1 KGHSH, CDR2 LQKENI. The CDR3 is 13 residues long. Trimming cost V 4 bases and J 4 bases, with 10 bases left between them. In DNA, the CDR3 is TGTGCCAGCTCACTGTATCAGACCACTGAAGCTTTCTTT. Its protein product is CASSLYQTTEAFF. The full variable domain, with the rest looked up from reference TRBV18 and TRBJ1-1, is NAGVMQNPRHLVRRRGQEARLRCSPMKGHSHVYWYRQLPEEGLKFMVYLQKENIIDESGMPKERFSAEFPKEGPSILRIQQVVRGDSAAYFCASSLYQTTEAFFGQGTRLTVV.

Turning to this clonotype: A single base separates this from a much larger clone, so it may be a read error. This sequence joins TRBV28 and TRBJ2-7; perhaps TRBD1 as D (6 bases). The V and J ends lost 5 bases and 3 bases respectively, with 20 bases between them. This CDR3 comprises 16 residues. Germline CDR1 and CDR2: MDHEN and SYDVKM. CDR3 nucleotide sequence: TGTGCCAGCAGTCCCCCCGGGACAAGGGTTCGCTACGAGCAGTACTTC. Protein product: CASSPPGTRVRYEQYF.

There are many counts of this clonotype. The V and J genes are TRBV6-1 and TRBJ2-5; 11 nucleotides align to TRBD2. Germline lookup yields CDR1 MNHNS and CDR2 SASEGT. The J segment lost 2 bases and the V segment lost 7 bases, leaving 9 bases of the junction unmatched. This CDR3 has 16 residues. The CDR3 nucleotides are TGTGCCAGCACCAGAGGCCTAGCGGGGGGACAAGAGACCCAGTACTTC. Translation gives CASTRGLAGGQETQYF.

This clonotype was recorded only once. The chain has TRBV5-1 and TRBJ2-7; 8 positions match TRBD1. The CDR3 runs 15 residues. The junction had 11 bases not matched to a gene; V was cut back by 5 bases and J by 4 bases. Germline V lookup: CDR1 SGHRS, CDR2 YFSETQ. The CDR3 bases are TGCGCCAGCAGACAAAATTCAGGGGGCGCTTACGAGCAGTACTTC. Its protein product is CASRQNSGGAYEQYF.